These T cell receptor beta chains were read from a single sample in a study of blood T cell repertoires in COVID-19. The data were produced by immunoSEQ multiplex PCR, yet TCRdb's version contains in-frame clones alone and is incomplete. The sample includes some 210,000 clones, 90% to 95% seen only once; the top ten take 0.7% to 0.85%. What was sequenced was peripheral blood. These receptors were obtained from a man in his 60s with COVID-19, enrolled during active disease. CDR3s include the opening cysteine and the closing phenylalanine or tryptophan. Fields, in order: J gene, clone size, V gene, CDR3 protein. Only part of the rows carry a size: once, few, many, or a class if the clone is expanded.

j_call: TRBJ2-7
clone_size: NA
v_call: TRBV27
cdr3_aa: CASSMKNQGVQYF

j_call: TRBJ2-7
clone_size: NA
v_call: TRBV18
cdr3_aa: CASSPAPGQGIYEQYF

j_call: TRBJ1-2
clone_size: NA
v_call: TRBV18
cdr3_aa: CASSPLDRGISNYGYTF

j_call: TRBJ1-6
clone_size: NA
v_call: TRBV5-6
cdr3_aa: CASSPNGGLRSSPLHF

j_call: TRBJ2-1
clone_size: once
v_call: TRBV5-4
cdr3_aa: CASQAAPSSYNEQFF

j_call: TRBJ2-1
clone_size: NA
v_call: TRBV7-2
cdr3_aa: CASSLAKRTYNEQFF

j_call: TRBJ2-2
clone_size: once
v_call: TRBV5-1
cdr3_aa: CASSSHLSGPNTGELFF

j_call: TRBJ1-5
clone_size: NA
v_call: TRBV7-6
cdr3_aa: CASSAGQGGNQPQHF

j_call: TRBJ2-1
clone_size: NA
v_call: TRBV10-1
cdr3_aa: CASSESILGTSGRNEQFF

j_call: TRBJ2-3
clone_size: NA
v_call: TRBV28
cdr3_aa: CASSLFQTSGTGDTQYF

j_call: TRBJ1-1
clone_size: NA
v_call: TRBV5-1
cdr3_aa: CASSLDRRNTEAFF

j_call: TRBJ1-4
clone_size: NA
v_call: TRBV19
cdr3_aa: CASSIPRPKGEKLFF

j_call: TRBJ1-5
clone_size: NA
v_call: TRBV5-1
cdr3_aa: CASSLVSGDTPQHF

j_call: TRBJ2-1
clone_size: NA
v_call: TRBV5-4
cdr3_aa: CASSPRTAPEQFF

j_call: TRBJ2-1
clone_size: NA
v_call: TRBV6-5
cdr3_aa: CASSQTSGAYNEQFF

j_call: TRBJ2-2
clone_size: once
v_call: TRBV9
cdr3_aa: CASSARGSLNTGELFF

j_call: TRBJ1-4
clone_size: NA
v_call: TRBV2
cdr3_aa: CASSGTWTGNEKLFF

j_call: TRBJ2-3
clone_size: NA
v_call: TRBV12-5
cdr3_aa: CASGLQAFTDTQYF

j_call: TRBJ2-7
clone_size: NA
v_call: TRBV7-2
cdr3_aa: CASSSSGTSYHEQYF

j_call: TRBJ2-3
clone_size: NA
v_call: TRBV27
cdr3_aa: CASSRRDRGLVDTQYF

j_call: TRBJ2-2
clone_size: NA
v_call: TRBV27
cdr3_aa: CASSWGQGGLTGELFF

j_call: TRBJ1-5
clone_size: NA
v_call: TRBV16
cdr3_aa: CASSQYRTSYQPQHF

j_call: TRBJ2-1
clone_size: NA
v_call: TRBV21-1
cdr3_aa: CASSRTDSPFYNEQFF

j_call: TRBJ1-2
clone_size: NA
v_call: TRBV14
cdr3_aa: CASSSRVYGYTF

j_call: TRBJ1-6
clone_size: NA
v_call: TRBV18
cdr3_aa: CASSPREDNSPLHF

j_call: TRBJ2-7
clone_size: once
v_call: TRBV2
cdr3_aa: CASRDLAQGREQYF

j_call: TRBJ1-2
clone_size: NA
v_call: TRBV6-1
cdr3_aa: CASSEAGRDYGYTF

j_call: TRBJ2-1
clone_size: NA
v_call: TRBV5-1
cdr3_aa: CASRPGLAEYNEQFF

j_call: TRBJ2-1
clone_size: NA
v_call: TRBV7-8
cdr3_aa: CASSPRGYLQGKDNEQFF

j_call: TRBJ1-1
clone_size: NA
v_call: TRBV10-3
cdr3_aa: CAISVGGGSNTEAFF

j_call: TRBJ1-2
clone_size: NA
v_call: TRBV6-1
cdr3_aa: CASSEGTGYYGYTF

j_call: TRBJ1-2
clone_size: NA
v_call: TRBV6-5
cdr3_aa: CASSKSKRMNYGYTF

j_call: TRBJ1-6
clone_size: NA
v_call: TRBV6-2/TRBV6-3
cdr3_aa: CASSYGGQGNSPLHF

j_call: TRBJ2-7
clone_size: NA
v_call: TRBV7-2
cdr3_aa: CASSPGLAGRYYEQYF

j_call: TRBJ2-1
clone_size: NA
v_call: TRBV27
cdr3_aa: CASSLFPTSGDDNEQFF

j_call: TRBJ2-1
clone_size: once
v_call: TRBV2
cdr3_aa: CASLLEGEQFF

j_call: TRBJ2-1
clone_size: NA
v_call: TRBV3-1/TRBV3-2
cdr3_aa: CASSHDSGNEQFF

j_call: TRBJ1-1
clone_size: NA
v_call: TRBV27
cdr3_aa: CASSRRGQGWAFF

j_call: TRBJ2-7
clone_size: NA
v_call: TRBV29-1
cdr3_aa: CSVEDQNIGGREQYF

j_call: TRBJ2-3
clone_size: once
v_call: TRBV7-9
cdr3_aa: CASSSTPKTSVSTDTQYF

j_call: TRBJ1-3
clone_size: NA
v_call: TRBV9
cdr3_aa: CASSAQGQVDGNTIYF

j_call: TRBJ2-3
clone_size: NA
v_call: TRBV30
cdr3_aa: CAWTPFDRASTDTQYF

j_call: TRBJ1-5
clone_size: once
v_call: TRBV29-1
cdr3_aa: CSVTGGGNQPQHF

j_call: TRBJ2-3
clone_size: NA
v_call: TRBV18
cdr3_aa: CASSPNTDTQYF

j_call: TRBJ1-2
clone_size: NA
v_call: TRBV12-3/TRBV12-4
cdr3_aa: CASSLELRYGYTF

j_call: TRBJ2-1
clone_size: once
v_call: TRBV4-3
cdr3_aa: CASSQVRVGGYNEQFF

j_call: TRBJ1-3
clone_size: NA
v_call: TRBV19
cdr3_aa: CASSAPRPGKGNTIYF

j_call: TRBJ2-5
clone_size: NA
v_call: TRBV11-3
cdr3_aa: CASSLGGAAVETQYF

j_call: TRBJ1-5
clone_size: NA
v_call: TRBV19
cdr3_aa: CASKEGARFSNQPQHF

j_call: TRBJ1-2
clone_size: NA
v_call: TRBV10-2
cdr3_aa: CASSARQGILYGYTF

j_call: TRBJ2-3
clone_size: NA
v_call: TRBV1
cdr3_aa: CTSIGLGTLLHTDTQYF

j_call: TRBJ2-7
clone_size: NA
v_call: TRBV19
cdr3_aa: CASSAPGQGASEQYF

j_call: TRBJ1-2
clone_size: NA
v_call: TRBV5-1
cdr3_aa: CASSFGVTGGGGYTF